This T cell receptor beta chain was obtained from a study of CD8 T cells in ankylosing spondylitis. General observations from the study: Characteristic of ankylosing spondylitis blood, it appeared, was a TCR beta motif comprising eight highly homologous variants.

This clonotype was picked up many times. As yet, its antigen is unknown. One entry per CDR3 protein results from TCRdb running MiXCR on the 5' RACE reads. In the table there are roughly 370,000 distinct CDR3 sequences, approximately 20% of which are singletons. This CDR3 is 14 amino acids long. V lost 6 bases to trimming and J lost 10 bases, with 21 bases between them. Sequencing was performed on blood, either unsorted or a sorted T cell fraction (not recorded which). V and J are TRBV12-3 or TRBV12-4 and TRBJ1-1, with a weak D call TRBD1 (5 bases). The clonotype originates from a male donor with ankylosing spondylitis. CDR3 loop: CASSPTTGANIAFF. As DNA, the CDR3 is TGTGCCAGCAGCCCAACGACCGGGGCGAATATAGCTTTCTTT.